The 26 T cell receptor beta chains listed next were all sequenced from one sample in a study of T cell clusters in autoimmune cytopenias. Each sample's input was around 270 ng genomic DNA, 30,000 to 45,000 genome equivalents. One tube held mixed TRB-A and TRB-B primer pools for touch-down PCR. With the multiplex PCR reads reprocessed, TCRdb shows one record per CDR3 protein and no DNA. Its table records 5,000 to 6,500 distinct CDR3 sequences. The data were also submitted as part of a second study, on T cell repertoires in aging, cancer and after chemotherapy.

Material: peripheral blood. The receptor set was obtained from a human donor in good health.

CDR3 sequence: CASSLWDRAPLVYF. The gene calls are TRBV5-4 and TRBJ2-7; TCRdb reports TRBD1, a call that lacks DNA to check it against. Germline CDR1 SGHNT, CDR2 YYREEE (reference sequence). The CDR3 is 14 residues long.

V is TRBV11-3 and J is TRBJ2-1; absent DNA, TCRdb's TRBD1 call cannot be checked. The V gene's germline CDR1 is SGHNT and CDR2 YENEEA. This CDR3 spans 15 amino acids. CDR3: CASSFGTGLYNEQFF.

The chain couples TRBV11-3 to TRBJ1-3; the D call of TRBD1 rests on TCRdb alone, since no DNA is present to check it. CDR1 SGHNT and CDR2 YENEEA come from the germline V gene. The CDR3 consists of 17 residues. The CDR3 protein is CASSSARGDRGGNTIYF.

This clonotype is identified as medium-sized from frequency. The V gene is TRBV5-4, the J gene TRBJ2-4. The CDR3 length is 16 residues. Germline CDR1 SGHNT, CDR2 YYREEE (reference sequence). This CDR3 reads CASSLNSKSAKNIQYF.

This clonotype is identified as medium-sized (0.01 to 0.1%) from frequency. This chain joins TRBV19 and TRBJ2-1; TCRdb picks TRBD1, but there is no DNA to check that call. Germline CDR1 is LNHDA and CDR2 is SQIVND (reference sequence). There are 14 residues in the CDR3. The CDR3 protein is CASSPYGGMNEQFF.

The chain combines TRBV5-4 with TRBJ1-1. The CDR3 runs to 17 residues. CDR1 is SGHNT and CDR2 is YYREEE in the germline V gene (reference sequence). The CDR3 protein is CASSLKVVTEGDTEAFF.

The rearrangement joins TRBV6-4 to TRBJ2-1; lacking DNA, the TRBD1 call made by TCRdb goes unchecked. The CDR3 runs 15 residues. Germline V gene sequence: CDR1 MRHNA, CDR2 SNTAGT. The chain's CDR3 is CASSDLGGGYNEQFF.

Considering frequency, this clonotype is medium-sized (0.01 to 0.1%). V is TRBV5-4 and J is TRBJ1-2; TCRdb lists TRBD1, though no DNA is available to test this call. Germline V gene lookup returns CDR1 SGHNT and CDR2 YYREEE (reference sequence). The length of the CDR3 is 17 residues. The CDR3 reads CASSFPTTGTGGYGYTF.

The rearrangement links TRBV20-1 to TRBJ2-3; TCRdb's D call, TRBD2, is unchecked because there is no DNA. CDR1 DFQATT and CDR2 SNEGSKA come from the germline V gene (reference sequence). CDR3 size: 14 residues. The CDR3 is CSANSGKGTDTQYF.

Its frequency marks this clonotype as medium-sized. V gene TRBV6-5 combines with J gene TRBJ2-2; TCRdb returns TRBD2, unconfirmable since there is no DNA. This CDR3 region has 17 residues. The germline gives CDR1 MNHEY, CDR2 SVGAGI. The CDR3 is CASSPGLAGTNTGELFF.

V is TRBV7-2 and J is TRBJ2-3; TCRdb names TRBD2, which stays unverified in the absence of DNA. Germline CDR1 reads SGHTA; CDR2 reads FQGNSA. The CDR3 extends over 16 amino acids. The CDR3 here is CASSLYGGGAADTQYF.

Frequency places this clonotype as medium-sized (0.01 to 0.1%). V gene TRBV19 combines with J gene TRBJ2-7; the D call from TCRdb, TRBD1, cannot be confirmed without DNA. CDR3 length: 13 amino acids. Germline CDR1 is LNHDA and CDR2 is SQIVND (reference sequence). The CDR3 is CASTTGQPYEQYF.

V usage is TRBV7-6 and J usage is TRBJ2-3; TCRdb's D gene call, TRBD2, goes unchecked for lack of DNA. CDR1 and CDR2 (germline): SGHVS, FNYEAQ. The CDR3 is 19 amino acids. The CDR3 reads CASSSGPRRGIKSTDTQYF.

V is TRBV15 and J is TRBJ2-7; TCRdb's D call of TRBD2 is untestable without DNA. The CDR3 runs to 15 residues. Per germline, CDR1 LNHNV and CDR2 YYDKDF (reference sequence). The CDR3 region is CATSRGGATSYEQYF.

The CDR3 is CSARVEGTSSTDTQYF. This chain connects TRBV20-1 to TRBJ2-3; TCRdb calls TRBD1, which cannot be checked without DNA. Germline CDR1 reads DFQATT; CDR2 reads SNEGSKA (reference sequence). The CDR3 is 16 amino acids.

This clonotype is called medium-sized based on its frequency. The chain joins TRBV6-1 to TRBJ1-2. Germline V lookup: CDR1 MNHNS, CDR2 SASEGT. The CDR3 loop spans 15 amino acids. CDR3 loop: CASSERGGWAYGYTF.

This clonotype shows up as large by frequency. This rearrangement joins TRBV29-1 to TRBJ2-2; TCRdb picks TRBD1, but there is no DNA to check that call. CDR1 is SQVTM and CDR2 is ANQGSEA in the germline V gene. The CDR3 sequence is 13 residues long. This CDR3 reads CSARQTNTGELFF.

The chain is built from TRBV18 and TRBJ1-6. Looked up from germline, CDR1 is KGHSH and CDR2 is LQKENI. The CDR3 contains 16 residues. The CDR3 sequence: CASSPLSQPFNSPLHF.

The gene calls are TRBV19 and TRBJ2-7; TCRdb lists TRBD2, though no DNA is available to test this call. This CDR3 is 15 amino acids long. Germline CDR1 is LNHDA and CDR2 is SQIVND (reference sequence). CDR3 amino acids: CASSWGSGSGYEQYF.

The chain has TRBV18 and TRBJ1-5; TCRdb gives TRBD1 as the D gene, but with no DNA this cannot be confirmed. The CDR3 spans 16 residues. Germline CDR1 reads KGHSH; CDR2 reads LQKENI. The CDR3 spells CASSPSRGLGNQPQHF.

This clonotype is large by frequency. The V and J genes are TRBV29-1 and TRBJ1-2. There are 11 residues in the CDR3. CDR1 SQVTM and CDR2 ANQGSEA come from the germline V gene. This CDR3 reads CSVRPNYGYTF.

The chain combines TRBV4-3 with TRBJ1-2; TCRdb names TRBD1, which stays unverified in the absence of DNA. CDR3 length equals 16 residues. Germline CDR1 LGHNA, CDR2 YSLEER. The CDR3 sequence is CASSQVRTGGGSGYTF.

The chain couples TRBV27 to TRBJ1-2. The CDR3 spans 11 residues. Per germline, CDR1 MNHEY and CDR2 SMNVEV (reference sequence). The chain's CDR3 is CASRGNYGYTF.

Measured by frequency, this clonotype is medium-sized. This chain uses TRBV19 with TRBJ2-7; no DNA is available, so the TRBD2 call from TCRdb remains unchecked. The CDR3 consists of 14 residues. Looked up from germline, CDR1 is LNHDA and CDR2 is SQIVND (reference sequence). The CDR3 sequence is CASSPAEGGYEQYF.

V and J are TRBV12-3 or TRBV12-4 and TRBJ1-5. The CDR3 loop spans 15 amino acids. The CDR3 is CASSFSAGLDQPQHF.

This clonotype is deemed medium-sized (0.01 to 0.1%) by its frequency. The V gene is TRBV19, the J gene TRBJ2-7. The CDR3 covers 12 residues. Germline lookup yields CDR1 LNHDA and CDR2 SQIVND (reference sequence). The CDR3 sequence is CASSISSYEQYF.